The 17 T cell receptor beta chains below all came from one sample that was sequenced in a study of lymphopenia after photon versus proton radiotherapy. Clones were sequenced by immunoSEQ multiplex PCR, and TCRdb holds only the in-frame ones, with some missing. Altogether under 65,000 clones are present, approximately 84% being singletons, with the ten largest covering 2.1%. Sequenced material: peripheral blood, taken from a patient treated with proton-based radiotherapy. Receptors were obtained from a man between 60 and 75 years old with pancreatic cancer.

The chain links TRBV19 to TRBJ2-1, with 10 nucleotides matching TRBD2. J lost 9 bases, V lost 5 bases, and 10 bases had no gene match. The CDR3 sequence is 15 residues long. Germline CDR1 LNHDA, CDR2 SQIVND (reference sequence). The CDR3, as DNA: TGTGCCAGTAGTCCCCCAGCGGGAGGGCCGGGTGAGCAGTTCTTC. Amino acid sequence: CASSPPAGGPGEQFF.

Only one count was recorded for this clone. The chain carries TRBV29-1 and TRBJ2-7; D assignment may be TRBD1 or TRBD2 (5 bases each). This CDR3 region has 15 residues. V lost 3 bases, J lost 3 bases, and 18 bases lay in between. Looked up from germline, CDR1 is SQVTM and CDR2 is ANQGSEA. As DNA, the CDR3 is TGCAGCGTTGACTTGGGAGCAGGGACCCTCTACGAGCAGTACTTC. The encoded protein is CSVDLGAGTLYEQYF.

The chain links TRBV4-2 to TRBJ2-7, with 12 bases fitting TRBD2. The V gene's germline CDR1 is LGHNA and CDR2 YNFKEQ. With V trimmed by 4 bases and J by 2 bases, 3 bases remained unmatched. The CDR3 covers 15 residues. The DNA for the CDR3 is TGTGCCAGCAGCCCGACTAGCGGGAGCCCCTACGAGCAGTACTTC. Protein: CASSPTSGSPYEQYF.

By share, this clone ranks as medium-sized. This chain uses TRBV18 with TRBJ2-5, with a possible D match to TRBD2 (6 bases). V gave up 3 bases and J gave up 1 base, with 12 bases separating them. This CDR3 is built from 15 residues. Per germline, CDR1 KGHSH and CDR2 LQKENI. The CDR3 DNA sequence: TGTGCCAGCTCACCCTACGGAGGGGCCCAAGAGACCCAGTACTTC. Its translation is CASSPYGGAQETQYF.

This chain links TRBV29-1 with TRBJ2-7; no definite D call. The CDR3 runs 10 residues. V lost 7 bases to trimming and J lost 3 bases, with 7 bases between them. Germline V gene lookup returns CDR1 SQVTM and CDR2 ANQGSEA. Written as DNA, the CDR3 is TGCAGCGCTAAGGACTACGAGCAGTACTTC. Protein: CSAKDYEQYF.

This CDR3 is CATRTGSSYEQYF. The CDR3 DNA reads as TGTGCCACCAGGACAGGGAGCTCCTACGAGCAGTACTTC. The chain recombines TRBV6-5 with TRBJ2-7; 8 bases match TRBD1. The CDR3 runs to 13 residues. V dropped 10 bases and J dropped 0; count of bases not matched to a gene: 5. CDR1 MNHEY and CDR2 SVGAGI come from the germline V gene.

The chain recombines TRBV25-1 with TRBJ2-5; D not resolved. Looked up from germline, CDR1 is MGHDK and CDR2 is SYGVNS. The CDR3 is 18 residues long. V was cut by 2 bases and J by 1 base, with 20 bases left in between. CDR3 sequence: CASSERFVSRSLQETQYF. The CDR3 coding sequence is TGTGCCAGCAGTGAACGCTTCGTGAGCAGGAGTCTCCAAGAGACCCAGTACTTC.

The chain uses TRBV5-8 and TRBJ1-1; the match to TRBD1 covers 10 bases. This CDR3 has 16 amino acids. Germline V gene data show CDR1 as SGHTS and CDR2 as YDEGEE. The V and J ends lost 4 bases and 1 base, in that order; junction bases with no gene match: 7. CDR3 bases: TGTGCCAGCAGCCTGGGACAGGGGTTTGAGAACACTGAAGCTTTCTTT. The encoded protein is CASSLGQGFENTEAFF.

The J gene is TRBJ2-7, the V gene TRBV6-6; D is unclear. Germline CDR1 reads MNHNY; CDR2 reads SVGAGI (reference sequence). The CDR3 is 12 amino acids. V lost 4 bases and J 4 bases, leaving 8 bases between the germline ends. CDR3 amino acids: CASSLLAYEQYF. The CDR3 DNA reads as TGTGCCAGCAGTTTATTAGCATACGAGCAGTACTTC.

This clone was seen more than once but under ten times. J is TRBJ1-2 and V is TRBV7-3, with unresolved D. The CDR3 has 14 amino acids. The V gene lost 1 base and the J gene lost 7 bases, with 13 bases spanning the gap. Germline V gives CDR1 SGHTA, CDR2 FQGTGA. This CDR3 reads CASSLNGGYGGYTF. CDR3 in DNA: TGTGCCAGCAGCTTAAACGGCGGCTATGGTGGCTACACCTTC.

The CDR3 coding sequence is TGTGCCAGCGCCGTTCGCGGCGGGAGCTCCTACGAGCAGTACTTC. The encoded protein is CASAVRGGSSYEQYF. The chain uses TRBV6-6 and TRBJ2-7, with TRBD2 identical over 7 bases. The V and J ends lost 8 bases and 0 bases, in that order; junction bases with no gene match: 10. CDR3 size: 15 residues. Germline CDR1 MNHNY, CDR2 SVGAGI (reference sequence).

Remarks on this clone: The identical CDR3 is also encoded by other nucleotide sequences in the sample. This sequence joins TRBV6-5 and TRBJ2-1, with D uncertain. Per the germline V gene, CDR1 is MNHEY and CDR2 is SVGAGI. The CDR3 sequence is 15 residues long. V was cut by 6 bases and J by 2 bases, with 14 bases left in between. The CDR3 sequence: CASRPTGGPYNEQFF. The CDR3 bases are TGTGCCAGCAGACCCACGGGTGGGCCCTACAATGAGCAGTTCTTC.

This chain uses TRBV28 with TRBJ2-2; D is ambiguous. V was trimmed by 6 bases and J by 6 bases, leaving 14 bases between them. CDR1 MDHEN and CDR2 SYDVKM come from the germline V gene. This CDR3 has 14 residues. CDR3 DNA: TGTGCCAGCAGGTCCGGGTCCCGGGCCGGGGAGCTGTTTTTT. This sequence encodes CASRSGSRAGELFF.

The rearrangement joins TRBV5-5 to TRBJ2-2; D tentatively fits TRBD1 or TRBD2 (5 bases each). The CDR3 is made up of 15 amino acids. Trimming took off 1 base at V and 6 bases at J, with 13 bases between the two ends. Germline loops: CDR1 SGHKS, CDR2 YYEKEE (reference sequence). The CDR3 protein is CASSLNGGMAGELFF. CDR3 nucleotide sequence: TGTGCCAGCAGCTTGAATGGGGGAATGGCCGGGGAGCTGTTTTTT. The full variable domain, in which reference TRBV5-5 and TRBJ2-2 provide the parts outside the CDR3, is DAGVTQSPTHLIKTRGQQVTLRCSPISGHKSVSWYQQVLGQGPQFIFQYYEKEERGRGNFPDRFSARQFPNYSSELNVNALLLGDSALYLCASSLNGGMAGELFFGEGSRLTVL.

The chain is built from TRBV11-2 and TRBJ2-7; TRBD2 matches at 11 bases. The length of the CDR3 is 19 residues. V gave up 2 bases and J gave up 4 bases; unmatched junction bases: 16. Germline V CDR1 and CDR2: SGHAT, FQNNGV. The DNA of the CDR3 is TGTGCCAGCAGCTTACAGGGACTGACTAGCGGGACGTCGGGGTACGAGCAGTACTTC. Residues: CASSLQGLTSGTSGYEQYF.

V is TRBV7-2 and J is TRBJ2-2; D is perhaps TRBD2 (6 bases). Germline CDR1 is SGHTA and CDR2 is FQGNSA. The CDR3 length is 13 residues. The ends were cut back, 2 bases at V and 7 bases at J, with 8 bases in the middle. CDR3 bases: TGTGCCAGCAGCTTATGGGAGGACGGGGAGCTGTTTTTT. Translation: CASSLWEDGELFF.

This chain links TRBV27 with TRBJ2-3; no firm D call. This CDR3 is built from 14 residues. Looked up from germline, CDR1 is MNHEY and CDR2 is SMNVEV (reference sequence). The germline V and J ends were trimmed by 5 bases and 5 bases, with 14 bases remaining between them. The CDR3 loop reads CASSPPQRLDTQYF. CDR3 nucleotides: TGTGCCAGCAGTCCACCCCAAAGACTAGATACGCAGTATTTT.